This T cell receptor beta chain originates from a study of CD8 T cells in ankylosing spondylitis. Study-wide results and limits: In peripheral blood, disease-linked CD8+ clones occurred at relatively low frequencies. The authors reported significant enrichment of disease-linked clones in matched ankylosing spondylitis synovial fluid. Typical of ankylosing spondylitis blood, it appeared, was a TCR beta motif of fewer than 10 highly homologous variants.

V was clipped by 4 bases and J by 2 bases, with 4 bases between them. The CDR3 sequence is 12 residues long. Germline V gives CDR1 MGHDK, CDR2 SYGVNS. This clonotype was picked up many times. Its antigen remains unidentified. Quantitative barcoded 5'-RACE was used to prepare TCR beta libraries. TCRdb passed the 5' RACE reads through MiXCR, listing each CDR3 protein once. The sample includes around 430,000 distinct CDR3 sequences, approximately 17% of them seen just once. The sequencing sample was made of blood, either unsorted or a sorted T cell fraction (not recorded which). This clonotype was sampled from a male donor with ankylosing spondylitis. V usage is TRBV25-1 and J usage is TRBJ2-3; D not certain. The DNA for the CDR3 is TGTGCCAGCAGTGCCACCACAGATACGCAGTATTTT. Its translation is CASSATTDTQYF.